Below are 30 T cell receptor beta chains sequenced from a single sample in a study of blood T cell repertoires in COVID-19. Profiled with immunoSEQ multiplex PCR; TCRdb holds only in-frame clones, not every one. The repertoire holds about 250,000 clones, with approximately 89% as singletons. The source material was peripheral blood. Receptors were obtained from a woman younger than 45 with COVID-19, enrolled during active disease.

This chain links TRBV6-1 with TRBJ1-1, with D perhaps TRBD1 (5 bases). This CDR3 has 13 residues. CDR1 is MNHNS, CDR2 SASEGT, per germline. V lost 2 bases and J lost 5, with 9 bases in between. The CDR3 region is CASSEQGLTEAFF. CDR3 nucleotides: TGTGCCAGCAGTGAACAGGGCCTAACTGAAGCTTTCTTT.

The chain couples TRBV19 to TRBJ2-3; possibly TRBD1 for D (5 bases). Trimming left V 6 bases short and J 4 bases short, with 14 bases between. In germline, CDR1 is LNHDA, CDR2 SQIVND (reference sequence). The CDR3 length is 14 residues. The CDR3 DNA reads as TGTGCCAGTAGCGGCAGGGTCGGGTCAGATACGCAGTATTTT. Residues: CASSGRVGSDTQYF.

The chain couples TRBV28 to TRBJ2-3; D is undetermined. The CDR3 covers 13 residues. Trimming shortened V by 2 bases and J by 0 bases, and 3 bases separated the two germline ends. Germline V lookup: CDR1 MDHEN, CDR2 SYDVKM. CDR3 in amino acids: CASSLPSTDTQYF. CDR3 nucleotides: TGTGCCAGCAGTTTACCGAGCACAGATACGCAGTATTTT.

The rearrangement uses TRBV11-2 and TRBJ1-1; D may be TRBD1 (6 bases). This CDR3 contains 13 residues. V was pared by 0 bases and J by 10 bases, with 12 bases between. Germline V gene lookup returns CDR1 SGHAT and CDR2 FQNNGV. CDR3 coding DNA: TGTGCCAGCAGCTTAGATGGGGGCGGAGGAGCTTTCTTT. Amino acid sequence: CASSLDGGGGAFF.

This sequence joins TRBV7-2 and TRBJ2-7; D is undetermined. V was clipped by 1 base and J by 0 bases, with 10 bases between them. CDR3 length: 15 amino acids. Looked up from germline, CDR1 is SGHTA and CDR2 is FQGNSA. CDR3 protein: CASSLEAVSSYEQYF. In DNA form, the CDR3 reads TGTGCCAGCAGCTTAGAAGCTGTGAGCTCCTACGAGCAGTACTTC. The full variable domain, with the rest looked up from reference TRBV7-2 and TRBJ2-7, is GAGVSQSPSNKVTEKGKDVELRCDPISGHTALYWYRQSLGQGLEFLIYFQGNSAPDKSGLPSDRFSAERTGGSVSTLTIQRTQQEDSAVYLCASSLEAVSSYEQYFGPGTRLTVT.

The V gene is TRBV10-3, the J gene TRBJ2-3; 11 bases match TRBD2. V was clipped by 3 bases and J by 4 bases; unmatched bases: 6. Germline V gives CDR1 ENHRY, CDR2 SYGVKD. This CDR3 is built from 16 residues. CDR3 DNA: TGTGCCATCAGTGATACGACTAGCGGGAACGCAGATACGCAGTATTTT. This gives the protein CAISDTTSGNADTQYF.

This chain connects TRBV7-2 to TRBJ1-1; tentatively, D is TRBD1 (5 bases). This CDR3 is built from 15 residues. CDR1 is SGHTA and CDR2 is FQGNSA in the germline V gene. With 3 bases removed from V and 4 bases from J, the gap between germline ends came to 15 bases. Here the CDR3 reads CASSFWARAGTEAFF. The CDR3 bases are TGTGCCAGCAGCTTCTGGGCCAGGGCAGGCACTGAAGCTTTCTTT. The full variable domain, in which reference TRBV7-2 and TRBJ1-1 provide the parts outside the CDR3, is GAGVSQSPSNKVTEKGKDVELRCDPISGHTALYWYRQSLGQGLEFLIYFQGNSAPDKSGLPSDRFSAERTGGSVSTLTIQRTQQEDSAVYLCASSFWARAGTEAFFGQGTRLTVV.

This chain connects TRBV6-5 to TRBJ1-2; D might be TRBD1 (5 bases). Trimming pared 6 bases from V and 8 bases from J, leaving 16 bases between. The CDR3 spans 13 residues. CDR1 is MNHEY and CDR2 is SVGAGI in the germline V gene. The CDR3 loop is CASRPNRSQGYTF. Written as DNA, the CDR3 is TGTGCCAGCAGGCCCAACAGGTCCCAGGGCTACACCTTC.

V usage is TRBV18 and J usage is TRBJ2-2; D might be TRBD1 (6 bases). Germline CDR1 and CDR2: KGHSH and LQKENI. V lost 3 bases and J 7 bases, leaving 12 bases between the germline ends. CDR3 length equals 14 residues. The CDR3 here is CASSPRGGGGELFF. As DNA, the CDR3 is TGTGCCAGCTCACCGAGAGGGGGTGGCGGGGAGCTGTTTTTT. The full variable domain, with the rest looked up from reference TRBV18 and TRBJ2-2, is NAGVMQNPRHLVRRRGQEARLRCSPMKGHSHVYWYRQLPEEGLKFMVYLQKENIIDESGMPKERFSAEFPKEGPSILRIQQVVRGDSAAYFCASSPRGGGGELFFGEGSRLTVL.

The chain couples TRBV5-1 to TRBJ1-1; 9 nucleotides align to TRBD1. This CDR3 spans 14 amino acids. The germline gives CDR1 SGHRS, CDR2 YFSETQ. V dropped 4 bases and J dropped 5; count of bases not matched to a gene: 6. This chain's CDR3 is CASSEGTGRTEAFF. CDR3 bases: TGCGCCAGCAGCGAAGGGACAGGGCGGACTGAAGCTTTCTTT.

This chain links TRBV10-2 with TRBJ1-5; TRBD1 agrees at 7 bases. The CDR3 runs 17 residues. Germline CDR1 is WSHSY and CDR2 is SAAADI. J lost 3 bases, V lost 6 bases, and 14 bases had no gene match. CDR3 protein: CASRPTGILRNNQPQHF. For the CDR3, the DNA is TGCGCCAGCAGGCCGACAGGGATCCTCAGAAACAATCAGCCCCAGCATTTT.

The chain carries TRBV4-3 and TRBJ1-1; D is perhaps TRBD1 (5 bases). The CDR3 extends over 19 amino acids. The ends were cut back, 0 bases at V and 2 bases at J, with 22 bases in the middle. Germline lookup yields CDR1 LGHNA and CDR2 YSLEER. This CDR3 is CASSQDWGYKGRRNTEAFF. CDR3 sequence (DNA): TGCGCCAGCAGCCAAGATTGGGGCTACAAGGGCCGTCGTAACACTGAAGCTTTCTTT.

V gene TRBV5-6 combines with J gene TRBJ1-5; TRBD1 matches at 12 bases. J gave up 3 bases and V 3 bases, and 7 bases lay outside the gene matches. The CDR3 consists of 17 residues. Per the germline V gene, CDR1 is SGHDT and CDR2 is YYEEEE. For the CDR3, the DNA is TGTGCCAGCAGCTCAGCCGGGACAGGGGGCTTCAATCAGCCCCAGCATTTT. Protein product: CASSSAGTGGFNQPQHF.

This rearrangement joins TRBV7-9 to TRBJ1-1, with D possibly TRBD1 on 5 matching bases. The CDR3 length is 15 residues. Germline loops: CDR1 SEHNR, CDR2 FQNEAQ (reference sequence). Trimming pared 3 bases from V and 1 base from J, leaving 12 bases between. The CDR3 sequence: CASSFVQGWNTEAFF. The CDR3 coding sequence is TGTGCCAGCAGCTTCGTCCAGGGATGGAACACTGAAGCTTTCTTT.

This chain joins TRBV5-1 and TRBJ2-2, with D perhaps matching TRBD1 (6 bases). Germline CDR1 reads SGHRS; CDR2 reads YFSETQ. This CDR3 is built from 13 residues. V was shortened by 2 bases and J by 5 bases, with 7 bases between the two germline ends. CDR3 loop: CASSFGQTGELFF. Here the CDR3 DNA reads TGCGCCAGCAGCTTTGGACAGACCGGGGAGCTGTTTTTT.

The chain couples TRBV13 to TRBJ2-3; D is unclear. V was cut by 5 bases and J by 0 bases, with 3 bases left in between. Germline V gives CDR1 PRHDT, CDR2 FYEKMQ (reference sequence). The CDR3 consists of 12 residues. The CDR3 DNA sequence: TGTGCCAGCAGCCAAAGCACAGATACGCAGTATTTT. This codes for CASSQSTDTQYF.

V gene TRBV6-1 combines with J gene TRBJ2-4; the match to TRBD2 covers 16 bases. The length of the CDR3 is 21 residues. From germline, CDR1 is MNHNS and CDR2 SASEGT. The trim removed 2 bases at V and 0 bases at J, leaving 10 bases unmatched. The CDR3 protein is CASSERPGLAGGREAKNIQYF. In nucleotides, the CDR3 is TGTGCCAGCAGTGAACGGCCGGGACTAGCGGGAGGGCGGGAAGCCAAAAACATTCAGTACTTC.

The chain recombines TRBV9 with TRBJ2-3, with D perhaps matching TRBD2 (6 bases). The V gene lost 5 bases and the J gene lost 2 bases, with 21 bases spanning the gap. Germline assignment: CDR1 SGDLS and CDR2 YYNGEE. The CDR3 runs 17 residues. CDR3 sequence (DNA): TGTGCCAGCAGTCATCCTAGAGGGAGGCTTAACACAGATACGCAGTATTTT. It yields the protein CASSHPRGRLNTDTQYF.

The chain uses TRBV19 and TRBJ2-1; 10 bases agree with TRBD1. CDR3 length equals 13 residues. V lost 7 bases, J lost 7 bases, and 4 bases stayed unmatched. CDR1 is LNHDA and CDR2 is SQIVND in the germline V gene (reference sequence). CDR3 residues: CASTRDRGNEQFF. Here the CDR3 DNA reads TGTGCCAGTACCCGGGACAGGGGAAATGAGCAGTTCTTC.

V usage is TRBV6-5 and J usage is TRBJ1-6; D is perhaps TRBD1 (5 bases). Trimming stripped 5 bases from V and 8 bases from J, with 13 bases between. Germline V CDR1 and CDR2: MNHEY, SVGAGI. The CDR3 totals 14 residues. The CDR3 DNA reads as TGTGCCAGCAGTAAACAGGAGATTGATTCACCCCTCCACTTT. This sequence encodes CASSKQEIDSPLHF.

The V gene is TRBV5-1, the J gene TRBJ1-3; no definite D call. Germline CDR1 reads SGHRS; CDR2 reads YFSETQ. Trimming took off 4 bases at V and 1 base at J, with 3 bases between the two ends. The CDR3 has 12 amino acids. CDR3 in DNA: TGCGCCAGCAGCCCATCTGGAAACACCATATATTTT. This translates into CASSPSGNTIYF.

The chain has TRBV27 and TRBJ1-5; D might be TRBD1 (5 bases). CDR1 is MNHEY, CDR2 SMNVEV, per germline (reference sequence). The V end was cut by 0 bases, the J end by 6 bases, with 12 bases between. The CDR3 sequence is 15 residues long. CDR3 DNA: TGTGCCAGCAGTTTATCGCCGGAGGGGCGTCAGCCCCAGCATTTT. Its protein product is CASSLSPEGRQPQHF.

J is TRBJ2-5 and V is TRBV28; TRBD2 matches at 9 bases. Germline assignment: CDR1 MDHEN and CDR2 SYDVKM. After removal of 6 bases from V and 5 bases from J, the junction contained 10 bases not matched to a gene. CDR3 size: 15 residues. CDR3 sequence: CASRFRGLASETQYF. CDR3 coding DNA: TGTGCCAGCAGATTCCGAGGACTAGCGAGCGAGACCCAGTACTTC.

The chain joins TRBV4-1 to TRBJ2-7; 7 bases agree with TRBD2. With 0 bases clipped from V and 3 bases from J, the junction kept 8 bases outside the gene matches. In germline, CDR1 is MGHRA, CDR2 YSYEKL. This CDR3 has 16 residues. The CDR3 loop reads CASSQDQVGLGYEQYF. The CDR3, as DNA: TGCGCCAGCAGCCAAGATCAGGTAGGACTAGGCTACGAGCAGTACTTC.

This sequence joins TRBV10-1 and TRBJ2-3, with D perhaps matching TRBD2 (6 bases). Germline CDR1 reads WNHNN; CDR2 reads SYGVQD (reference sequence). V was shortened by 10 bases and J by 0 bases, with 17 bases between the two germline ends. This CDR3 region has 15 residues. As DNA, the CDR3 is TGCGCCACCGCCCGATCGGGAGCTAGCACAGATACGCAGTATTTT. Translating it yields CATARSGASTDTQYF.

The chain employs TRBV28 and TRBJ2-7, with D maybe TRBD2 (7 bases). The CDR3 spans 15 residues. Trimming took off 5 bases at V and 0 bases at J, with 14 bases between the two ends. Germline CDR1 and CDR2: MDHEN and SYDVKM. The CDR3: CASSRGGLSSYEQYV. CDR3 in DNA: TGTGCCAGCAGTAGGGGGGGTTTAAGCTCCTACGAGCAGTACGTC.

This chain links TRBV7-2 with TRBJ2-7; TRBD1 agrees at 7 bases. CDR1 is SGHTA and CDR2 is FQGNSA in the germline V gene. The CDR3 runs to 15 residues. The V and J ends lost 1 base and 1 base, in that order; junction bases with no gene match: 4. The CDR3 DNA is TGTGCCAGCAGCTTAGTGAACAGGGGTTCCTACGAGCAGTACTTC. This encodes CASSLVNRGSYEQYF.

The chain couples TRBV19 to TRBJ1-5, with 7 bases matching TRBD1. The length of the CDR3 is 12 residues. The germline V gene encodes CDR1 LNHDA and CDR2 SQIVND (reference sequence). The chain's CDR3 is CSTGYRNQPQHF. In nucleotides, the CDR3 is TGTTCGACAGGGTATCGCAATCAGCCCCAGCATTTT.

This chain uses TRBV5-6 with TRBJ1-5, with D possibly TRBD1 on 6 matching bases. Germline assignment: CDR1 SGHDT and CDR2 YYEEEE. The CDR3 contains 14 residues. V lost 2 bases, J lost 9 bases, and 15 bases lay in between. For the CDR3, the DNA is TGTGCCAGCAGCTTCGGGGGGCGGGATTGGCCCCAGCATTTT. This sequence encodes CASSFGGRDWPQHF.

The chain joins TRBV12-3 or TRBV12-4 to TRBJ2-2; no firm D call. The V and J ends lost 5 bases and 7 bases respectively, with 8 bases between them. CDR3 length: 12 residues. The chain's CDR3 is CASSPRGGELFF. Here the CDR3 DNA reads TGTGCCAGCAGTCCCCGAGGCGGGGAGCTGTTTTTT.